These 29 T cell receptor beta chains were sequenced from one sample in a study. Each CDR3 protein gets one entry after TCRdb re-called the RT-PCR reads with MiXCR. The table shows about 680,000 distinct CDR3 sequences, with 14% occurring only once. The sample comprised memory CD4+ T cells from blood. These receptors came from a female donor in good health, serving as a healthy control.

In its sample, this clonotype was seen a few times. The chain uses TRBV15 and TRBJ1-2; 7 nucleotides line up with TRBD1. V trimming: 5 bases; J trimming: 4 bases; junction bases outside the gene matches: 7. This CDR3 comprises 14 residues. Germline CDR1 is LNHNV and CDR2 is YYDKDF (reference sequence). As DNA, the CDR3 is TGTGCCACCAGCGTCGGACAGGCGAGCTATGGCTACACCTTC. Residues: CATSVGQASYGYTF.

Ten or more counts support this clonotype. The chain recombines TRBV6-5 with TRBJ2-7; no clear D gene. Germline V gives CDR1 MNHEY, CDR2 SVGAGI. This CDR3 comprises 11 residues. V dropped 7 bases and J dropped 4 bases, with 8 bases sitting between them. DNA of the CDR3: TGTGCCAGCATGGACGGGTACGAGCAGTACTTC. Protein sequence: CASMDGYEQYF.

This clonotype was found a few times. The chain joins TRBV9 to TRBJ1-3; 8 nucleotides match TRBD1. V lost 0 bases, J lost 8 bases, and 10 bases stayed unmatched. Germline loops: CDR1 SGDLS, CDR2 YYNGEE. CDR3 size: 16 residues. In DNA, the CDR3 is TGTGCCAGCAGCGTAGGACGGGCAGGGGGCCAAGACACCATATATTTT. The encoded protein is CASSVGRAGGQDTIYF.

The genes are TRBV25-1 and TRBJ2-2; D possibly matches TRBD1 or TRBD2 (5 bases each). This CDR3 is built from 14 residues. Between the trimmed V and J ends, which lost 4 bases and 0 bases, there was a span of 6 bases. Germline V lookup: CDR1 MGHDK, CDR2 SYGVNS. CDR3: CASSGGTNTGELFF. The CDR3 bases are TGTGCCAGCAGTGGGGGGACGAACACCGGGGAGCTGTTTTTT. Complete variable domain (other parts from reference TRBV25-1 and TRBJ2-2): EADIYQTPRYLVIGTGKKITLECSQTMGHDKMYWYQQDPGMELHLIHYSYGVNSTEKGDLSSESTVSRIRTEHFPLTLESARPSHTSQYLCASSGGTNTGELFFGEGSRLTVL.

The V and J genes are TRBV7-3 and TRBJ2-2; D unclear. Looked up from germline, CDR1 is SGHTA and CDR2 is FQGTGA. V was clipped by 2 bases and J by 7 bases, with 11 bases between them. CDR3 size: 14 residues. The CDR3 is CASSLLGLGGELFF. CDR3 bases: TGTGCCAGCAGCTTACTGGGGTTAGGCGGGGAGCTGTTTTTT.

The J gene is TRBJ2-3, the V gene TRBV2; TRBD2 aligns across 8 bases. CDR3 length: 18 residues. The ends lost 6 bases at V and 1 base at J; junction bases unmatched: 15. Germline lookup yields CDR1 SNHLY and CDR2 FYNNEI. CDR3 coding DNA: TGTGCCAGCAGGGCCGGTGTTGGCGGGAGGCGCGGCACAGATACGCAGTATTTT. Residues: CASRAGVGGRRGTDTQYF.

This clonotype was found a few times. CDR3 sequence: CSARTGTGHLNEKLFF. CDR3 coding DNA: TGCAGTGCTAGAACCGGGACTGGGCACCTCAATGAAAAACTGTTTTTT. This chain joins TRBV20-1 and TRBJ1-4, with TRBD1 as a possible D gene (5 bases). The CDR3 runs 16 residues. CDR1 is DFQATT and CDR2 is SNEGSKA in the germline V gene (reference sequence). Trimming pared 2 bases from V and 5 bases from J, leaving 18 bases between.

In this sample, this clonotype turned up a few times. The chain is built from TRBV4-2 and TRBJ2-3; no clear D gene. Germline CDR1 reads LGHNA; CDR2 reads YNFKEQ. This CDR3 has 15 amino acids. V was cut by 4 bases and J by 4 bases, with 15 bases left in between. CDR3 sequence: CASSPTGQEADTQYF. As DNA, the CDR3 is TGTGCCAGCAGCCCTACGGGCCAGGAAGCAGATACGCAGTATTTT.

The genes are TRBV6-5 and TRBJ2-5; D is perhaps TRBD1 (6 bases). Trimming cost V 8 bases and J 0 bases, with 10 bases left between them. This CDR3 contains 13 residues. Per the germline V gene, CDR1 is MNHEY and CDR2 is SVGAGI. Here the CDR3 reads CASGGSYQETQYF. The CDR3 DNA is TGTGCCAGCGGGGGCAGCTACCAAGAGACCCAGTACTTC.

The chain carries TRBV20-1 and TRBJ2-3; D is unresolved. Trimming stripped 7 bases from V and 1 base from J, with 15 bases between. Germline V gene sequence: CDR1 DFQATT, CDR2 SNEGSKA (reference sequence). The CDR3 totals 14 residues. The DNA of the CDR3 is TGCAGTGTAAAGTTAGCTGAAGGCACAGATACGCAGTATTTT. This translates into CSVKLAEGTDTQYF.

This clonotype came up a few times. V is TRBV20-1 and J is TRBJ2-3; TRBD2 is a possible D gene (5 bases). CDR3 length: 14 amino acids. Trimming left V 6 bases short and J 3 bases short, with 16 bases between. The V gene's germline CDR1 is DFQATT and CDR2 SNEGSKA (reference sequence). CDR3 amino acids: CSAHGEGRTDTQYF. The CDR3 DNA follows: TGCAGTGCGCACGGTGAGGGCCGGACAGATACGCAGTATTTT.

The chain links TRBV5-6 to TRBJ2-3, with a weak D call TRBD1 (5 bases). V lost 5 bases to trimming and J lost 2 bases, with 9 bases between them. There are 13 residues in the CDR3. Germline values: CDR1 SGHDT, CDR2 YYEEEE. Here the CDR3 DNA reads TGTGCCAGCAGGCCGACAGCCACAGATACGCAGTATTTT. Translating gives CASRPTATDTQYF.

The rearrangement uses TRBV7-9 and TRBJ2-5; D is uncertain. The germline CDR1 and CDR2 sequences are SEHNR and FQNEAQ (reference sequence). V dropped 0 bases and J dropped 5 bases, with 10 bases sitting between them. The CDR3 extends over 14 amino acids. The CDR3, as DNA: TGTGCCAGCAGCTTAGCGCGCGGATGGGAGACCCAGTACTTC. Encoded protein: CASSLARGWETQYF. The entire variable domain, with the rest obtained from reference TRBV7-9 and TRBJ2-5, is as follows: DTGVSQNPRHKITKRGQNVTFRCDPISEHNRLYWYRQTLGQGPEFLTYFQNEAQLEKSRLLSDRFSAERPKGSFSTLEIQRTEQGDSAMYLCASSLARGWETQYFGPGTRLLVL.

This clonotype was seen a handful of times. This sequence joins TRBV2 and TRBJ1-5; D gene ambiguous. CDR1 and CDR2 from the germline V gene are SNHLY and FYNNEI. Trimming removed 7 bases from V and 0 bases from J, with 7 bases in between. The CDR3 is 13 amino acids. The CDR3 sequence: CASMGYSNQPQHF. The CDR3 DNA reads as TGTGCCAGCATGGGGTATAGCAATCAGCCCCAGCATTTT.

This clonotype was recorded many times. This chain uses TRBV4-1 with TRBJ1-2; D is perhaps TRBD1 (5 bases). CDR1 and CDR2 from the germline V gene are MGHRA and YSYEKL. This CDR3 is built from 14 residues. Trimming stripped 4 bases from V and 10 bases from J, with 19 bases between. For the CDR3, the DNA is TGCGCCAGCAGCCCTGATAGGGGTCAGCCTTTCTACACCTTC. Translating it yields CASSPDRGQPFYTF.

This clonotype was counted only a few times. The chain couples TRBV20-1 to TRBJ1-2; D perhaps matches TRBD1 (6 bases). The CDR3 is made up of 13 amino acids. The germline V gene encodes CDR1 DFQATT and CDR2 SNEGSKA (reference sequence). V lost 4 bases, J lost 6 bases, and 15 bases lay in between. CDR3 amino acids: CSATVWGANGYTF. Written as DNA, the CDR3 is TGCAGTGCTACCGTATGGGGGGCGAATGGCTACACCTTC.

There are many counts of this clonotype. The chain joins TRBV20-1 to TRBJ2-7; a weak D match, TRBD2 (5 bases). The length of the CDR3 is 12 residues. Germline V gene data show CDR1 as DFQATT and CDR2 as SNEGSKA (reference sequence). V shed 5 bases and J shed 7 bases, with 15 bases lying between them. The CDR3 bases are TGCAGTGCTCGGAGGACTCTTCGGGAGCAGTACTTC. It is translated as CSARRTLREQYF.

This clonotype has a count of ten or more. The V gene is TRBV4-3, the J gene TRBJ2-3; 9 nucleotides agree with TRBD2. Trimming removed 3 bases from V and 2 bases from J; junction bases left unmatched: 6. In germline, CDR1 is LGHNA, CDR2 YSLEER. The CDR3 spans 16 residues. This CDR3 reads CASSHQLAGNTDTQYF. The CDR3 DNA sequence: TGCGCCAGCAGCCACCAGCTAGCGGGAAACACAGATACGCAGTATTTT.

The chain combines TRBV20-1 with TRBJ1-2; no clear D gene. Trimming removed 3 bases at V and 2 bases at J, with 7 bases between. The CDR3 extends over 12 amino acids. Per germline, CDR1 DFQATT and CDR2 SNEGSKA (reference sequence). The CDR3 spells CSASAGNYGYTF. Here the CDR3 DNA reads TGCAGTGCTAGTGCTGGAAACTATGGCTACACCTTC.

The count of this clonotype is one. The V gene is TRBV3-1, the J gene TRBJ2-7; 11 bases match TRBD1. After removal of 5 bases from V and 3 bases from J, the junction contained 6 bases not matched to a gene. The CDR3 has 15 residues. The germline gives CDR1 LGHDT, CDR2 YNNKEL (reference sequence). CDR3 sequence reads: CASSDVGQGDYEQYF. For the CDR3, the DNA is TGTGCCAGCAGCGATGTGGGACAGGGGGACTACGAGCAGTACTTC.

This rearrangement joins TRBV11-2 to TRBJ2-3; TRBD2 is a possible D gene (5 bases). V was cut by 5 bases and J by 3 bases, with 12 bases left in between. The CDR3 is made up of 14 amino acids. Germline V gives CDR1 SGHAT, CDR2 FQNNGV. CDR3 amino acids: CASSLSVATDTQYF. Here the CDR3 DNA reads TGTGCCAGCAGCCTTAGCGTTGCAACAGATACGCAGTATTTT.

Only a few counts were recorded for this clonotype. CDR3 amino acids: CASRPQGAGTEAFF. The CDR3 coding sequence is TGTGCCAGCAGACCGCAGGGGGCGGGCACTGAAGCTTTCTTT. V usage is TRBV6-5 and J usage is TRBJ1-1, with 8 bases aligning to TRBD1. V shed 6 bases and J 4 bases; nucleotides not matched to a gene: 7. Germline CDR1 is MNHEY and CDR2 is SVGAGI. The CDR3 spans 14 residues.

The CDR3 spells CASSLGLTGSEKLFF. DNA of the CDR3: TGCGCCAGCAGCTTGGGCCTGACAGGGAGCGAAAAACTGTTTTTT. This chain links TRBV5-1 with TRBJ1-4, with 7 bases that match TRBD1. The germline V gene has CDR1 SGHRS and CDR2 YFSETQ. The length of the CDR3 is 15 residues. With V trimmed by 0 bases and J by 8 bases, 7 bases remained unmatched.

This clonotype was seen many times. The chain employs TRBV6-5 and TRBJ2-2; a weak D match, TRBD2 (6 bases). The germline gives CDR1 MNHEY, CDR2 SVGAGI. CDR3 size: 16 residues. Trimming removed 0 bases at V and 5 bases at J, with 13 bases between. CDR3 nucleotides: TGTGCCAGCAGTTACTCTTCCGGGAGAGAAACCGGGGAGCTGTTTTTT. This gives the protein CASSYSSGRETGELFF.

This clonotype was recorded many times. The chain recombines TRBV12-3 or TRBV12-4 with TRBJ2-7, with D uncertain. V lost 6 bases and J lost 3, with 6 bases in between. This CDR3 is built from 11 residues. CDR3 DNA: TGTGCCAGCAGCTTAAACTACGAGCAGTACTTC. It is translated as CASSLNYEQYF.

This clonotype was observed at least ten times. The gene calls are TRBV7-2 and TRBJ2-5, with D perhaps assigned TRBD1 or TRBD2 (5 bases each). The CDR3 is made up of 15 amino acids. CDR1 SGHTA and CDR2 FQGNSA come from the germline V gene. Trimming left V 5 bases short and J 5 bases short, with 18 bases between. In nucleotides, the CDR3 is TGTGCCAGCAGCCCGCGCGGTGGGGGAGCTGAGACCCAGTACTTC. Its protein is CASSPRGGGAETQYF.

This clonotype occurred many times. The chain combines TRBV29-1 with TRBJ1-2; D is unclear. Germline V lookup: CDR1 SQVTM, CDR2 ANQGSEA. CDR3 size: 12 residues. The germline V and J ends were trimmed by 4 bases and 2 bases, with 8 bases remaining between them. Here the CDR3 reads CSVGGSNYGYTF. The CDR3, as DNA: TGCAGCGTTGGAGGGTCCAACTATGGCTACACCTTC.

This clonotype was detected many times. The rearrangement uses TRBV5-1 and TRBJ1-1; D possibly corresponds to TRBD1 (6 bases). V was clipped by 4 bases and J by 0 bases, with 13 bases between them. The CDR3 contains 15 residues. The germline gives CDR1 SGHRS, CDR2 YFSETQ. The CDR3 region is CASSARGKVNTEAFF. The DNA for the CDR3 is TGCGCCAGCAGCGCAAGGGGGAAAGTGAACACTGAAGCTTTCTTT.

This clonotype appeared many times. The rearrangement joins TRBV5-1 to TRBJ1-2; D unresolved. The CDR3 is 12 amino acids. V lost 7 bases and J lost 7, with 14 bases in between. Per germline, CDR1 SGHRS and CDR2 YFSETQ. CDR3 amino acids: CASGIQSGGYTF. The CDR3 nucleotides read TGCGCCAGCGGGATCCAAAGTGGTGGCTACACCTTC.